This T cell receptor beta chain was recovered during a study of T-cell reconstitution after alpha-beta-depleted transplantation in children. The TCRbeta library incorporated unique molecular identifiers. MiXCR, run by TCRdb on the PCR reads, gives a single entry per CDR3 protein. This sample carries some 390,000 distinct CDR3 sequences, roughly 22% of them seen once, and the ten largest clones take approximately 3.8%. Germline-derived CDR1 and CDR2 are MDHEN and SYDVKM. V was shortened by 6 bases and J by 6 bases, with 21 bases between the two germline ends. CDR3 length: 16 amino acids. This chain uses TRBV28 with TRBJ1-5; TRBD1 might be the D (5 bases). Sequencing used PBMCs from the stem cell graft donor, obtained from the stem cell graft. This sequence was found in a human donor who donated a stem cell graft to a child with acute myeloid leukemia. The CDR3 loop is CASRRRDPRSGQPQHF. For the CDR3, the DNA is TGTGCCAGCAGGCGTAGGGACCCCCGCTCGGGTCAGCCCCAGCATTTT.